The 30 T cell receptor beta chains in this list originate from one sample, sequenced in a study of blood T cell repertoires in COVID-19. Here immunoSEQ multiplex PCR was the method, and the copy in TCRdb shows in-frame clones only, minus some. The sample shows fewer than 90,000 clones, 90% to 95% of them seen only once. Source material: peripheral blood. These receptors were collected from a human donor with active COVID-19. The donor label of this sample is uncertain.

The J gene is TRBJ2-5, the V gene TRBV5-1; 16 bases map to TRBD2. V gave up 3 bases and J gave up 4 bases; unmatched junction bases: 9. This CDR3 comprises 18 residues. The germline CDR1 and CDR2 sequences are SGHRS and YFSETQ. The CDR3 DNA follows: TGCGCCAGCAGCTCCACCGGGACTAGCGGGAGGGCCCGAGAGACCCAGTACTTC. Translation: CASSSTGTSGRARETQYF.

The V gene is TRBV5-8, the J gene TRBJ1-4; TRBD1 is a possible D gene (5 bases). Deletions cut 3 bases from V and 10 bases from J, with 7 bases between. CDR1 and CDR2 (germline): SGHTS, YDEGEE. The CDR3 is 11 residues long. CDR3 nucleotides: TGTGCCAGCAGCTACGGGGGAAAACTGTTTTTT. Translation: CASSYGGKLFF.

The chain couples TRBV6-5 to TRBJ2-3; no definite D call. There are 15 residues in the CDR3. Per the germline V gene, CDR1 is MNHEY and CDR2 is SVGAGI. V was cut by 0 bases and J by 3 bases, with 10 bases left in between. In nucleotides, the CDR3 is TGTGCCAGCAGTTACTCGATCGCCCGGACAGATACGCAGTATTTT. Protein sequence: CASSYSIARTDTQYF.

V usage is TRBV15 and J usage is TRBJ2-2, with 9 bases aligning to TRBD2. This CDR3 comprises 15 residues. Germline CDR1 LNHNV, CDR2 YYDKDF (reference sequence). Trimming at V came to 3 bases and at J to 5 bases, leaving 4 bases not matched to a gene. The DNA of the CDR3 is TGTGCCACCAGCAGCATAGCGGGAGAAACCGGGGAGCTGTTTTTT. It yields the protein CATSSIAGETGELFF.

The chain employs TRBV21-1 and TRBJ1-2. TRBV21-1 is annotated as a pseudogene. The CDR3 has 15 residues. CDR3 amino acids: CASSSGGPRDLGYTF. The CDR3 nucleotides are TGTGCCAGCAGCAGCGGGGGTCCCCGGGATCTCGGCTACACCTTC.

V is TRBV12-3 or TRBV12-4 and J is TRBJ2-7, with TRBD1 identical over 8 bases. CDR3 length equals 13 residues. J gave up 7 bases and V 6 bases, and 8 bases lay outside the gene matches. This chain's CDR3 is CASSLQGAGEQYF. DNA for the CDR3: TGTGCCAGCAGCCTTCAGGGGGCAGGGGAGCAGTACTTC.

This chain uses TRBV13 with TRBJ2-1, with TRBD2 matching 7 bases. Germline V CDR1 and CDR2: PRHDT, FYEKMQ (reference sequence). This CDR3 contains 21 residues. V lost 5 bases and J lost 4; bases outside the gene matches: 26. This CDR3 is CASSPSTERGSRRAGYNEQFF. The CDR3 nucleotides are TGTGCCAGCAGCCCGTCGACTGAGCGGGGATCAAGGAGGGCCGGGTACAATGAGCAGTTCTTC.

V and J are TRBV9 and TRBJ1-2; 8 nucleotides line up with TRBD1. Trimming cost V 3 bases and J 5 bases; bases outside gene matches: 9. CDR1 is SGDLS and CDR2 is YYNGEE in the germline V gene. The CDR3 has 15 residues. CDR3 nucleotide sequence: TGTGCCAGCAGCGACCCGACAGGGGCGGATTATGGCTACACCTTC. It encodes CASSDPTGADYGYTF.

V is TRBV7-9 and J is TRBJ1-4; 7 bases match TRBD1. The CDR3 sequence is 16 residues long. V dropped 5 bases and J dropped 0; count of bases not matched to a gene: 6. Germline CDR1 SEHNR, CDR2 FQNEAQ (reference sequence). The CDR3, as DNA: TGTGCCAGCAGCCCCGACGGACAGGCAACTAATGAAAAACTGTTTTTT. It encodes CASSPDGQATNEKLFF.

This rearrangement joins TRBV5-1 to TRBJ1-5; the match to TRBD1 covers 10 bases. This CDR3 has 15 amino acids. The ends lost 4 bases at V and 6 bases at J; junction bases unmatched: 7. Germline loops: CDR1 SGHRS, CDR2 YFSETQ. The CDR3, as DNA: TGCGCCAGCAGCGAGGGACAGGGGTCATTTCAGCCCCAGCATTTT. Translating gives CASSEGQGSFQPQHF.

The rearrangement joins TRBV6-6 to TRBJ1-4; D is undetermined. Germline V gene lookup returns CDR1 MNHNY and CDR2 SVGAGI (reference sequence). V lost 8 bases and J lost 7, with 20 bases in between. The CDR3 loop spans 15 amino acids. The CDR3 sequence: CASALGVYSPEKLFF. The CDR3 DNA sequence: TGTGCCAGCGCTCTCGGGGTATACTCACCTGAAAAACTGTTTTTT.

V gene TRBV5-1 combines with J gene TRBJ2-3; 13 bases fit TRBD2. J was trimmed by 1 base and V by 4 bases; bases with no gene match: 3. This CDR3 contains 16 residues. Per the germline V gene, CDR1 is SGHRS and CDR2 is YFSETQ. CDR3 nucleotide sequence: TGCGCCAGCAGCCCCGGGACTAGCGGGGGCACAGATACGCAGTATTTT. Residues: CASSPGTSGGTDTQYF.

This rearrangement joins TRBV6-6 to TRBJ1-2, with D possibly being TRBD1 (6 bases). The CDR3 contains 14 residues. The V gene lost 0 bases and the J gene lost 4 bases, with 9 bases spanning the gap. Germline V gene sequence: CDR1 MNHNY, CDR2 SVGAGI (reference sequence). The CDR3 loop reads CASSYSSGVYGYTF. The CDR3 DNA sequence: TGTGCCAGCAGTTACTCGTCAGGGGTCTATGGCTACACCTTC.

The rearrangement uses TRBV3-1 (or the pseudogene TRBV3-2) and TRBJ1-2; 12 bases are a match to TRBD1. Germline V lookup: CDR1 LGHDT, CDR2 YNNKEL (reference sequence). The CDR3 has 22 amino acids. V trimming: 2 bases; J trimming: 2 bases; junction bases outside the gene matches: 21. CDR3 residues: CASSQYTGQGAKLDLWNYGYTF. The CDR3 region has the DNA TGTGCCAGCAGCCAATATACGGGACAGGGGGCGAAGTTGGACCTATGGAACTATGGCTACACCTTC.

The chain links TRBV5-1 to TRBJ2-3, with 7 positions matching TRBD2. V lost 6 bases, J lost 2 bases, and 6 bases stayed unmatched. This CDR3 is built from 14 residues. The germline V gene encodes CDR1 SGHRS and CDR2 YFSETQ. The CDR3 sequence: CASKRDFDTDTQYF. CDR3 nucleotide sequence: TGCGCCAGCAAGCGGGACTTCGACACAGATACGCAGTATTTT.

The chain is built from TRBV4-1 and TRBJ1-5; 9 bases fit TRBD1. This CDR3 has 15 residues. In germline, CDR1 is MGHRA, CDR2 YSYEKL. With V trimmed by 1 base and J by 7 bases, 5 bases remained unmatched. The CDR3, as DNA: TGCGCCAGCAGCCAAGGCTGGACAGGGGCCCAGCCCCAGCATTTT. Its translation is CASSQGWTGAQPQHF.

The J gene is TRBJ2-7, the V gene TRBV9; 10 positions match TRBD1. The trim removed 0 bases at V and 3 bases at J, leaving 3 bases unmatched. Germline V gene lookup returns CDR1 SGDLS and CDR2 YYNGEE. The CDR3 runs 15 residues. The CDR3 region has the DNA TGTGCCAGCAGCGTAGGGGGACAGGGGATCTACGAGCAGTACTTC. This translates into CASSVGGQGIYEQYF. The full variable domain, its missing parts supplied by reference TRBV9 and TRBJ2-7, is DSGVTQTPKHLITATGQRVTLRCSPRSGDLSVYWYQQSLDQGLQFLIQYYNGEERAKGNILERFSAQQFPDLHSELNLSSLELGDSALYFCASSVGGQGIYEQYFGPGTRLTVT.

The chain couples TRBV27 to TRBJ2-3, with D hard to call. V gave up 2 bases and J gave up 0 bases, with 3 bases separating them. Germline-derived CDR1 and CDR2 are MNHEY and SMNVEV (reference sequence). This CDR3 region has 13 residues. The CDR3 coding sequence is TGTGCCAGCAGTTTACTTAGCACAGATACGCAGTATTTT. This codes for CASSLLSTDTQYF.

This chain joins TRBV4-1 and TRBJ2-7; maybe TRBD1 (5 bases). Germline V gene sequence: CDR1 MGHRA, CDR2 YSYEKL. The V end lost 1 base, the J end lost 4 bases, and 14 bases lay between the germline ends. CDR3 length: 15 amino acids. The chain's CDR3 is CASSQVPGIEYEQYF. CDR3 in DNA: TGCGCCAGCAGCCAAGTACCAGGGATCGAGTACGAGCAGTACTTC.

This clone occurred once. V and J are TRBV6-5 and TRBJ1-2, with 10 positions matching TRBD1. CDR3 size: 14 residues. V shed 3 bases, J shed 4 bases, and the junction held 2 bases outside the gene matches. The germline V gene has CDR1 MNHEY and CDR2 SVGAGI. The CDR3 spells CASSYRDRGYGYTF. The DNA for the CDR3 is TGTGCCAGCAGTTATAGGGACAGGGGCTATGGCTACACCTTC.

The V call is TRBV4-3, the J call TRBJ2-7; tentatively, D is TRBD1 (6 bases). This CDR3 is 14 amino acids long. The V gene's germline CDR1 is LGHNA and CDR2 YSLEER. Deletions cut 0 bases from V and 5 bases from J, with 11 bases between. This chain's CDR3 is CASSQERGIHEQYF. CDR3 nucleotide sequence: TGCGCCAGCAGCCAAGAAAGGGGGATCCACGAGCAGTACTTC.

The chain uses TRBV7-9 and TRBJ2-4; D might be TRBD1 (5 bases). Germline assignment: CDR1 SEHNR and CDR2 FQNEAQ (reference sequence). V was cut by 2 bases and J by 2 bases, with 10 bases left in between. This CDR3 region has 15 residues. CDR3 region: CASSLPMGPKNIQYF. The CDR3 DNA is TGTGCCAGCAGCTTACCCATGGGGCCCAAAAACATTCAGTACTTC. Filled out from reference TRBV7-9 and TRBJ2-4, the complete variable domain reads DTGVSQNPRHKITKRGQNVTFRCDPISEHNRLYWYRQTLGQGPEFLTYFQNEAQLEKSRLLSDRFSAERPKGSFSTLEIQRTEQGDSAMYLCASSLPMGPKNIQYFGAGTRLSVL.

The chain couples TRBV6-5 to TRBJ1-5; 9 positions agree with TRBD1. After removal of 5 bases from V and 9 bases from J, the junction contained 11 bases not matched to a gene. CDR3 length: 15 amino acids. Germline-derived CDR1 and CDR2 are MNHEY and SVGAGI. Here the CDR3 reads CASSRGTGSQGPQHF. The CDR3 bases are TGTGCCAGCAGTAGGGGGACAGGGTCCCAAGGGCCCCAGCATTTT.

This clone was detected only once. The chain employs TRBV5-1 and TRBJ1-6; TRBD1 agrees at 10 bases. CDR3 size: 15 residues. The germline V gene encodes CDR1 SGHRS and CDR2 YFSETQ. V shed 0 bases, J shed 11 bases, and the junction held 5 bases outside the gene matches. DNA of the CDR3: TGCGCCAGCAGCTTGGTCCCGGGACAGGGGACACCCCTCCACTTT. Protein product: CASSLVPGQGTPLHF.

The chain employs TRBV7-9 and TRBJ2-7, with TRBD2 matching 7 bases. In germline, CDR1 is SEHNR, CDR2 FQNEAQ (reference sequence). Trimming took 4 bases from V and 3 from J; bases not matched to a gene: 6. The CDR3 length is 14 residues. The CDR3 spells CASSSGAGIYEQYF. The CDR3 DNA reads TGTGCCAGCAGCTCGGGAGCGGGGATCTACGAGCAGTACTTC.

The J gene is TRBJ2-1, the V gene TRBV11-3, with D possibly being TRBD2 (6 bases). The CDR3 sequence is 17 residues long. V was clipped by 2 bases and J by 5 bases, with 19 bases between them. CDR1 is SGHNT and CDR2 is YENEEA in the germline V gene. In nucleotides, the CDR3 is TGTGCCAGCAGCTTAAGCTTGGGGGGATCGCTAGACAATGAGCAGTTCTTC. Residues: CASSLSLGGSLDNEQFF. The variable domain in full, with the rest retrieved from reference TRBV11-3 and TRBJ2-1, is EAGVVQSPRYKIIEKKQPVAFWCNPISGHNTLYWYLQNLGQGPELLIRYENEEAVDDSQLPKDRFSAERLKGVDSTLKIQPAELGDSAVYLCASSLSLGGSLDNEQFFGPGTRLTVL.

This chain uses TRBV27 with TRBJ1-2, with 9 bases matching TRBD1. CDR1 MNHEY and CDR2 SMNVEV come from the germline V gene (reference sequence). The CDR3 covers 14 residues. Trimming at V came to 10 bases and at J to 2 bases, leaving 8 bases not matched to a gene. The CDR3 nucleotides are TGTGCCACCGGCCTTGGACAGGGGAACTATGGCTACACCTTC. This translates into CATGLGQGNYGYTF.

This clone has only a few counts. The chain recombines TRBV6-4 with TRBJ1-2; D not certain. Trimming took 0 bases from V and 6 from J, leaving 17 bases between them. The CDR3 totals 16 residues. Germline CDR1 reads MRHNA; CDR2 reads SNTAGT. CDR3 sequence (DNA): TGTGCCAGCAGTGACTCAGAACCAGTTGGGAGAGATGGCTACACCTTC. It yields the protein CASSDSEPVGRDGYTF.

V is TRBV7-8 and J is TRBJ1-3; D gene ambiguous. The CDR3 runs 15 residues. V shed 8 bases and J shed 0 bases, with 14 bases lying between them. CDR1 is SGHVS and CDR2 is FQNEAQ in the germline V gene. The CDR3: CASGISAGSGNTIYF. CDR3 in DNA: TGTGCCAGCGGAATCAGTGCGGGCTCTGGAAACACCATATATTTT.

The chain is built from TRBV3-1 (or the pseudogene TRBV3-2) and TRBJ2-3; D possibly corresponds to TRBD2 (5 bases). CDR3 length: 17 amino acids. Germline V gene lookup returns CDR1 LGHDT and CDR2 YNNKEL (reference sequence). V lost 0 bases and J lost 1, with 14 bases in between. The CDR3 is CASSQDVSVSGTDTQYF. CDR3 coding DNA: TGTGCCAGCAGCCAAGATGTTAGCGTCTCGGGCACAGATACGCAGTATTTT.